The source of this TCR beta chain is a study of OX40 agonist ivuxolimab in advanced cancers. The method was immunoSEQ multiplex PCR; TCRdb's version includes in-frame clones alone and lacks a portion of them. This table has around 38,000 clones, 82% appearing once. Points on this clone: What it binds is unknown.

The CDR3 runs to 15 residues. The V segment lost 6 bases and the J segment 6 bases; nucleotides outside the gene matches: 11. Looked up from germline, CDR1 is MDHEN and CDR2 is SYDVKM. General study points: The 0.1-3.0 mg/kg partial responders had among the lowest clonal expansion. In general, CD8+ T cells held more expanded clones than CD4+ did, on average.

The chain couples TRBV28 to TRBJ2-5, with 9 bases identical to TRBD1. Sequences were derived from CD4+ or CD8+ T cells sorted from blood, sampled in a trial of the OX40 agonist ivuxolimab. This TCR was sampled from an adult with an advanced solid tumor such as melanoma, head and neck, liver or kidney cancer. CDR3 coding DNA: TGTGCCAGCAGGGCTCCGGGACAGGGTTTAAAGACCCAGTACTTC. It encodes CASRAPGQGLKTQYF. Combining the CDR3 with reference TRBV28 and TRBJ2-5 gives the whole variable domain DVKVTQSSRYLVKRTGEKVFLECVQDMDHENMFWYRQDPGLGLRLIYFSYDVKMKEKGDIPEGYSVSREKKERFSLILESASTNQTSMYLCASRAPGQGLKTQYFGPGTRLLVL.